This T cell receptor (beta chain) originates from a study of T cell responses to AZD1222 COVID-19 vaccine. TCRdb's copy holds only in-frame clones and misses some; the assay was immunoSEQ multiplex PCR. The table lists more than 95,000 clones, just over 85% of them singletons, with over 7.5% in the top ten. The germline V gene encodes CDR1 MNHEY and CDR2 SVGEGT. V dropped 5 bases and J dropped 1 base, with 14 bases sitting between them. The length of the CDR3 is 15 residues. This clonotype originated in an adult in good health. V gene TRBV6-2 or TRBV6-3 combines with J gene TRBJ1-1; D might be TRBD1 (6 bases). This material consisted of peripheral blood, taken on day 0 of AZD1222 vaccination. The chain's CDR3 is CASSPRGDKNTEAFF. In DNA form, the CDR3 reads TGTGCCAGCAGTCCCCGTGGGGACAAGAACACTGAAGCTTTCTTT.